Following are 10 T cell receptor beta chains from one sample sequenced in a study of graft-versus-host responses after intestinal transplantation. Sequencing used immunoSEQ multiplex PCR; TCRdb keeps in-frame clones, though not all of them. This table holds 80,000 to 100,000 clones, just under 95% found once. These TCRs are of unknown antigen specificity. This sample comprised unstimulated CD8+ T cells sorted from spleen or lymph node cells, obtained before transplant. These receptors were collected from a human donor who was the organ donor for an intestinal transplant.

The CDR3 DNA reads as TGCGCCAGCAGCAGAGTGCCCCCGGGGAGCTCTGGAAACACCATATATTTT. It encodes CASSRVPPGSSGNTIYF. This sequence joins TRBV4-1 and TRBJ1-3; unclear D gene. This CDR3 is 17 amino acids long. Germline assignment: CDR1 MGHRA and CDR2 YSYEKL. Between the trimmed V and J ends, which lost 5 bases and 0 bases, there was a span of 17 bases.

J is TRBJ1-1 and V is TRBV5-1; the match to TRBD1 covers 11 bases. CDR1 SGHRS and CDR2 YFSETQ come from the germline V gene. CDR3 length: 14 residues. Trimming cost V 4 bases and J 4 bases; bases outside gene matches: 3. As DNA, the CDR3 is TGCGCCAGCAGCGGTGGGACAGGGGGCACTGAAGCTTTCTTT. Translating gives CASSGGTGGTEAFF.

The chain joins TRBV6-6 to TRBJ2-1; a weak D match, TRBD1 (5 bases). Between the trimmed V and J ends, which lost 2 bases and 12 bases, there was a span of 11 bases. This CDR3 region has 12 residues. CDR1 and CDR2 (germline): MNHNY, SVGAGI (reference sequence). As DNA, the CDR3 is TGTGCCAGCAGTTACCGGGTTCAGGGGCAGTTCTTC. Translation: CASSYRVQGQFF.

This clone appeared a single time. The chain uses TRBV29-1 and TRBJ2-1; TRBD1 matches at 7 bases. The ends lost 0 bases at V and 2 bases at J; junction bases unmatched: 4. Per the germline V gene, CDR1 is SQVTM and CDR2 is ANQGSEA. CDR3 length equals 15 residues. Here the CDR3 DNA reads TGCAGCGTTGAAGACACAGGGGTAGCCTACAATGAGCAGTTCTTC. This sequence encodes CSVEDTGVAYNEQFF.

The V and J genes are TRBV30 and TRBJ2-2; no definite D call. Germline-derived CDR1 and CDR2 are GTSNPN and SVGIG (reference sequence). V lost 5 bases and J lost 3, with 13 bases in between. The CDR3 totals 14 residues. This CDR3 is CAWGLGWDTGELFF. CDR3 nucleotides: TGTGCCTGGGGGCTCGGTTGGGACACCGGGGAGCTGTTTTTT.

Note on this clone: This same CDR3 is encoded by further DNA sequences in the sample. The CDR3 is CASSLPPGQGRNQPQHF. As DNA, the CDR3 is TGTGCCAGCTCGCTGCCGCCGGGACAGGGGCGCAATCAGCCCCAGCATTTT. V and J are TRBV18 and TRBJ1-5, with 10 bases fitting TRBD1. CDR3 length: 17 amino acids. V was pared by 6 bases and J by 2 bases, with 10 bases of the junction left unmatched. The germline CDR1 and CDR2 sequences are KGHSH and LQKENI.

The V gene is TRBV7-8, the J gene TRBJ2-1; 9 bases agree with TRBD2. Germline lookup yields CDR1 SGHVS and CDR2 FQNEAQ. There are 14 residues in the CDR3. V dropped 3 bases and J dropped 9; count of bases not matched to a gene: 6. CDR3 sequence reads: CASSFYLAGSEQFF. The CDR3 bases are TGTGCCAGCAGCTTTTATCTAGCGGGGAGTGAGCAGTTCTTC.

The rearrangement links TRBV27 to TRBJ2-3, with TRBD2 matching 13 bases. V lost 4 bases and J lost 6; bases outside the gene matches: 7. The CDR3 is 16 amino acids. CDR1 is MNHEY, CDR2 SMNVEV, per germline (reference sequence). DNA of the CDR3: TGTGCCAGCAGTTCGGGACTAGCGGGGTCTAGGGATACGCAGTATTTT. It translates to CASSSGLAGSRDTQYF.

The chain couples TRBV2 to TRBJ2-7, with D maybe TRBD1 (5 bases). The CDR3 spans 17 residues. V lost 3 bases to trimming and J lost 2 bases, with 20 bases between them. The germline CDR1 and CDR2 sequences are SNHLY and FYNNEI. The CDR3: CASSEGLMADPTYEQYF. The CDR3 nucleotides read TGTGCCAGCAGTGAGGGGCTAATGGCGGACCCTACCTACGAGCAGTACTTC.

This clone has only one observation. The chain is built from TRBV21-1 and TRBJ1-2. TRBV21-1 is a documented pseudogene. The CDR3 runs to 15 residues. This CDR3 reads CASSTRTGEKDGYTF. The CDR3 DNA reads TGTGCCAGCAGCACCCGGACGGGGGAGAAGGATGGCTACACCTTC.